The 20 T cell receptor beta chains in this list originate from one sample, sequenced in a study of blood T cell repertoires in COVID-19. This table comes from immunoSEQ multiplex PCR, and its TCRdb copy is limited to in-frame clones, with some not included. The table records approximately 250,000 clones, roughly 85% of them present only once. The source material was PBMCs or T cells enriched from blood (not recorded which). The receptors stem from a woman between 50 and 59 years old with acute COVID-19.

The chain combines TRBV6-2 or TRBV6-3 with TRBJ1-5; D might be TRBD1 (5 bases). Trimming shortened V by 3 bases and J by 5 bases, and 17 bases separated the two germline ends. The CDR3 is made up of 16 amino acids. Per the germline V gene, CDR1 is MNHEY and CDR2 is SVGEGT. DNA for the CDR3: TGTGCCAGCAGTTATTGGGGCAGGGTGACGGATCAGCCCCAGCATTTT. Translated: CASSYWGRVTDQPQHF.

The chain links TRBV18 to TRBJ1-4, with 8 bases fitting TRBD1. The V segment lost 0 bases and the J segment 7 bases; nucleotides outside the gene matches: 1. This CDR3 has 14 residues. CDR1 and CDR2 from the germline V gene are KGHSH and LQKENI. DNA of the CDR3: TGTGCCAGCTCACCACCGGACAGGGCTGAAAAACTGTTTTTT. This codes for CASSPPDRAEKLFF.

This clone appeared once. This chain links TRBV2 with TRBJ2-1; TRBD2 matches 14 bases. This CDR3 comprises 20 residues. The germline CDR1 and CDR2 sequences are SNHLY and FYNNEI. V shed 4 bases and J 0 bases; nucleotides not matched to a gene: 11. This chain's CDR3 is CASSGPGTSGGRSSYNEQFF. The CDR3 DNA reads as TGTGCCAGCAGTGGCCCCGGGACTAGCGGGGGCCGGAGCTCCTACAATGAGCAGTTCTTC.

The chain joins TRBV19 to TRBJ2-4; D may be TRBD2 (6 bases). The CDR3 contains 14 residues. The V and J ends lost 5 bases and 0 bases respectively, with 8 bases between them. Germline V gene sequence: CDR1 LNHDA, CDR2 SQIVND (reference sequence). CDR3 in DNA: TGTGCCAGTAGTGGAGGGCTAGCCAAAAACATTCAGTACTTC. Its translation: CASSGGLAKNIQYF.

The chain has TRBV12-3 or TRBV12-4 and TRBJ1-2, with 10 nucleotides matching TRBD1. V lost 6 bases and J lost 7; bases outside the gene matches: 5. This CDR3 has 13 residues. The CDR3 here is CASSKTGGSGYTF. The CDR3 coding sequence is TGTGCCAGCAGCAAGACAGGGGGCAGTGGCTACACCTTC.

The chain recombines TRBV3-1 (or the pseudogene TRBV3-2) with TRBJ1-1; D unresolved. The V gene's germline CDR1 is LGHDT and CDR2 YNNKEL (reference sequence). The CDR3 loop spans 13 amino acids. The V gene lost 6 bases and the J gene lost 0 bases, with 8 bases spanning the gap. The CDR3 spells CASRPEMNTEAFF. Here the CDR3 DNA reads TGTGCCAGCAGACCCGAGATGAACACTGAAGCTTTCTTT.

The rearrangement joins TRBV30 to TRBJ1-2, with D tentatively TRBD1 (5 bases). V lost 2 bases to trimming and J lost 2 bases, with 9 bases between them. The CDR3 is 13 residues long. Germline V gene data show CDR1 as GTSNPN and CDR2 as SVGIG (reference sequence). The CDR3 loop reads CAWSLQGNYGYTF. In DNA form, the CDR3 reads TGTGCCTGGAGTCTTCAGGGAAACTATGGCTACACCTTC.

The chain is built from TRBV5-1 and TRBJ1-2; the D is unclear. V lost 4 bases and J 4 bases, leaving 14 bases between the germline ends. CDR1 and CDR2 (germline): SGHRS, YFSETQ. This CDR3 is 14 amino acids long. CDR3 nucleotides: TGCGCCAGCAGCCCACGGGAGGGATTCTATGGCTACACCTTC. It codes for CASSPREGFYGYTF.

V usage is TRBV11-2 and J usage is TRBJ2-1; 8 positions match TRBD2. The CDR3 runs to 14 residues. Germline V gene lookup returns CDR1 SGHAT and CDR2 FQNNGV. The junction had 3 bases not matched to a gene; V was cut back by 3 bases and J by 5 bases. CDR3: CASSLSGGHNEQFF. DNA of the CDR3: TGTGCCAGCAGCTTGTCGGGGGGGCACAATGAGCAGTTCTTC. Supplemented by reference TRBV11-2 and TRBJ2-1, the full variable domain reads EAGVAQSPRYKIIEKRQSVAFWCNPISGHATLYWYQQILGQGPKLLIQFQNNGVVDDSQLPKDRFSAERLKGVDSTLKIQPAKLEDSAVYLCASSLSGGHNEQFFGPGTRLTVL.

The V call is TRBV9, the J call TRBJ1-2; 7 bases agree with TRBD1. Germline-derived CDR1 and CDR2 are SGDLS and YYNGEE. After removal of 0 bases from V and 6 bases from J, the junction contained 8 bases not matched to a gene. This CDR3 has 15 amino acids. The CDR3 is CASSVGPDTGDGYTF. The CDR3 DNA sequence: TGTGCCAGCAGCGTAGGCCCCGATACAGGGGATGGCTACACCTTC.

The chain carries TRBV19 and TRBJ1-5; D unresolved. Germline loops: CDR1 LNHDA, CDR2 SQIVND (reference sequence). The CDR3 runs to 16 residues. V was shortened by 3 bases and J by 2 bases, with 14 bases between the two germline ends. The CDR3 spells CASSIGGKLGNQPQHF. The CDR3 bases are TGTGCCAGTAGTATCGGAGGGAAATTAGGCAATCAGCCCCAGCATTTT.

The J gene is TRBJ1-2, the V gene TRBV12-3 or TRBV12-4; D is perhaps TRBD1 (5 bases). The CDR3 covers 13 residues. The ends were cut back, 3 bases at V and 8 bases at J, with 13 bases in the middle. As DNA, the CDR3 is TGTGCCAGCAGTTTGCCCCCAGGGCAGGGCTACACCTTC. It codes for CASSLPPGQGYTF.

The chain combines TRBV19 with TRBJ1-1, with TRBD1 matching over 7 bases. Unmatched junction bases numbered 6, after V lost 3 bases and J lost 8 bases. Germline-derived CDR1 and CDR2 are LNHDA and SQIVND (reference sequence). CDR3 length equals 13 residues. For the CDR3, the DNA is TGTGCCAGTAGTATGACAGGGTTGTCGGAAGCTTTCTTT. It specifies CASSMTGLSEAFF.

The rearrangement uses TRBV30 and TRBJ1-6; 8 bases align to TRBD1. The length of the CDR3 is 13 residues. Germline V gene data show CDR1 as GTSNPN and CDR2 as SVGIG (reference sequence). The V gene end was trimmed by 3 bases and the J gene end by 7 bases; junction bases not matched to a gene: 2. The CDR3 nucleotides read TGTGCCTGGAGGCACAGGGGGAATTCACCCCTCCACTTT. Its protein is CAWRHRGNSPLHF.

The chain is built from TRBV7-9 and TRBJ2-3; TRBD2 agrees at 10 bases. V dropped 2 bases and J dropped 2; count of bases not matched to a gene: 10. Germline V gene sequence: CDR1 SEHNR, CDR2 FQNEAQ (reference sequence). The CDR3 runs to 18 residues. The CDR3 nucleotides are TGTGCCAGCAGCTTAATCAGCGGGGGGGCCCTTTCCACAGATACGCAGTATTTT. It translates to CASSLISGGALSTDTQYF.

CDR3 nucleotide sequence: TGTGCCAGCAGTAACAGGGTTAGGGCCGGGGAGCTGTTTTTT. It encodes CASSNRVRAGELFF. V is TRBV27 and J is TRBJ2-2; a possible D gene is TRBD1 (6 bases). Germline V gene sequence: CDR1 MNHEY, CDR2 SMNVEV (reference sequence). This CDR3 is built from 14 residues. Trimming took 5 bases from V and 6 from J, leaving 13 bases between them.

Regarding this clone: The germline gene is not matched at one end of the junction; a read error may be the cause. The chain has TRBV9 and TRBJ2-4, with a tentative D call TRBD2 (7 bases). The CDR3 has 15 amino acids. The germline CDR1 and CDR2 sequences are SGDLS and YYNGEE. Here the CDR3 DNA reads TGTGCCAGCAGCCCCCGGTCCGACGTAGGGGGGGCGATGGCCTTC. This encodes CASSPRSDVGGAMAF.

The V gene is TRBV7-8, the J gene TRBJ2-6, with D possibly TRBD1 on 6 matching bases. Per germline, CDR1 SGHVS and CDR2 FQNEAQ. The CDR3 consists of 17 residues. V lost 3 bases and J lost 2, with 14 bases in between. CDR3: CASSFLRGTPGANVLTF. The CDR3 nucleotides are TGTGCCAGCAGCTTTCTAAGGGGGACCCCTGGGGCCAACGTCCTGACTTTC.

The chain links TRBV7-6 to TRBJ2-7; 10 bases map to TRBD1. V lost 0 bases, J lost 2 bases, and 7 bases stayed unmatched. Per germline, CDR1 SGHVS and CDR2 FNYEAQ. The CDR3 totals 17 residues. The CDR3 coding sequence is TGTGCCAGCAGCTTAGCCGGGACCGGGACAGGGGCCTACGAGCAGTACTTC. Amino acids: CASSLAGTGTGAYEQYF.

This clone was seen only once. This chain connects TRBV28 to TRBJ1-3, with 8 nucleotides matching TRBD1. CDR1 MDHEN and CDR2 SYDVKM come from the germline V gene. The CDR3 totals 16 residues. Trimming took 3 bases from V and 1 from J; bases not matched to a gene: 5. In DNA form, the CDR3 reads TGTGCCAGCAGTTTGGCGCAGGGGGCGTCTGGAAACACCATATATTTT. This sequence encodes CASSLAQGASGNTIYF.